Detailed here is one TCR beta chain. These data come from a study of CD8+CD57+ T cells in acquired aplastic anemia. Study information: Recorded DNA amounts for sorted CD4+ and CD8+ cells had an average of approximately 3.2 ug. Reads per healthy sample averaged roughly 9.9 million (CD4+) and fewer than 13 million (CD8+).

It was genomic DNA that served as the template for profiling TCR beta VDJ and CDR3. TCRdb used MiXCR to reprocess the reads, holding one entry per CDR3 protein. The sample carries roughly 150,000 distinct CDR3 sequences, around 45% recorded once. The trim removed 6 bases at V and 3 bases at J, leaving 9 bases unmatched. Germline V CDR1 and CDR2: SQVTM, ANQGSEA. The CDR3 loop spans 14 amino acids. Sequenced material: sorted CD4+, CD8+, or CD8+CD57+ T cells (not recorded which) from PBMCs. This sequence joins TRBV29-1 and TRBJ1-1; 8 bases fit TRBD1. The receptor comes from a human donor in good health. The chain's CDR3 is CSVRPQGADTEAFF. CDR3 sequence (DNA): TGCAGCGTACGTCCCCAGGGGGCTGACACTGAAGCTTTCTTT.